Listed below are T cell receptor beta chains from one sample, sequenced in a study of patients and donors after allogeneic stem cell transplantation. One entry per CDR3 protein results from TCRdb running MiXCR on the RT-PCR reads. Among 25,000 or so distinct CDR3 sequences listed, under 30% were seen once. Sequenced: blood, either unsorted or a sorted T cell fraction (not recorded which). The receptors were sampled from a human donor who was either an allogeneic HSCT recipient or a stem cell or donor lymphocyte infusion donor (not recorded which). It is not recorded whose cells these are; they may come from a transplant donor. Each CDR3 is given with its conserved first and last residue. A D gene is named only where the DNA matches it firmly. For some rows the clone size is stated as once, few or many, or as a class when expanded; others skip it.

CDR3 DNA: TGTGCCAGCAGCTTCGGCCAGGGAAACTATGGCTACACCTTC; CDR3 protein: CASSFGQGNYGYTF; J gene: TRBJ1-2; clone size: few; V gene: TRBV7-2; D gene: .
CDR3 DNA: TGTGCCAGCAGCCCCCAGACCGGGACTTTGGAGACCCAGTACTTC; CDR3 protein: CASSPQTGTLETQYF; J gene: TRBJ2-5; clone size: many; V gene: TRBV7-6; D gene: .
CDR3 DNA: TGTGCCAGCAGTTTAACAAAAATGGGGACCCAGTACTTC; CDR3 protein: CASSLTKMGTQYF; J gene: TRBJ2-5; clone size: .; V gene: TRBV12-3/TRBV12-4; D gene: .
CDR3 DNA: TGCAGCGTTCCGACAGGGACTCACTATGGCTACACCTTC; CDR3 protein: CSVPTGTHYGYTF; J gene: TRBJ1-2; clone size: many; V gene: TRBV29-1; D gene: TRBD1
CDR3 DNA: TGCAGCGTTGAAAGGGGGGCGGAGACCCAGTACTTC; CDR3 protein: CSVERGAETQYF; J gene: TRBJ2-5; clone size: few; V gene: TRBV29-1; D gene: .
CDR3 DNA: TGTGCCAGCACCTGGGGGGGCGGTCCCCAGCATTTT; CDR3 protein: CASTWGGGPQHF; J gene: TRBJ1-5; clone size: few; V gene: TRBV28; D gene: .
CDR3 DNA: TGTGCCATCAGGGGGACAGGGGGCAACTATGGCTACACCTTC; CDR3 protein: CAIRGTGGNYGYTF; J gene: TRBJ1-2; clone size: .; V gene: TRBV10-3; D gene: TRBD1
CDR3 DNA: TGTGCCAGCAGTGAAAACTCGGGCTACACCTTC; CDR3 protein: CASSENSGYTF; J gene: TRBJ1-2; clone size: .; V gene: TRBV2; D gene: .
CDR3 DNA: TGTGCCAGCAGCTTACAGGGGAACAATGAGCAGTTCTTC; CDR3 protein: CASSLQGNNEQFF; J gene: TRBJ2-1; clone size: .; V gene: TRBV7-3; D gene: .
CDR3 DNA: TGTGCCAGCTCACCAAAAATGGCAGGTTCGAACACTGAAGCTTTCTTT; CDR3 protein: CASSPKMAGSNTEAFF; J gene: TRBJ1-1; clone size: .; V gene: TRBV18; D gene: .
CDR3 DNA: TGTGCCAGCAGCTTATTGGCGACCAGCGGGGGAACCACAGATACGCAGTATTTT; CDR3 protein: CASSLLATSGGTTDTQYF; J gene: TRBJ2-3; clone size: .; V gene: TRBV7-2; D gene: TRBD2
CDR3 DNA: TGTGCCACCAGTGATTTGACGGTGCCAGAGACCCAGTACTTC; CDR3 protein: CATSDLTVPETQYF; J gene: TRBJ2-5; clone size: few; V gene: TRBV24-1; D gene: .
CDR3 DNA: TGCAGTGCCATGACAGGTAACACTGAAGCTTTCTTT; CDR3 protein: CSAMTGNTEAFF; J gene: TRBJ1-1; clone size: few; V gene: TRBV20-1; D gene: .
CDR3 DNA: TGTGCCAGCAGTCCTAACGGGGGTAGGCAAGAGACCCAGTACTTC; CDR3 protein: CASSPNGGRQETQYF; J gene: TRBJ2-5; clone size: .; V gene: TRBV7-3; D gene: .
CDR3 DNA: TGTGCCAGCAGCTATGACAGGGTCAGACGGTACACTGAAGCTTTCTTT; CDR3 protein: CASSYDRVRRYTEAFF; J gene: TRBJ1-1; clone size: few; V gene: TRBV7-9; D gene: TRBD1